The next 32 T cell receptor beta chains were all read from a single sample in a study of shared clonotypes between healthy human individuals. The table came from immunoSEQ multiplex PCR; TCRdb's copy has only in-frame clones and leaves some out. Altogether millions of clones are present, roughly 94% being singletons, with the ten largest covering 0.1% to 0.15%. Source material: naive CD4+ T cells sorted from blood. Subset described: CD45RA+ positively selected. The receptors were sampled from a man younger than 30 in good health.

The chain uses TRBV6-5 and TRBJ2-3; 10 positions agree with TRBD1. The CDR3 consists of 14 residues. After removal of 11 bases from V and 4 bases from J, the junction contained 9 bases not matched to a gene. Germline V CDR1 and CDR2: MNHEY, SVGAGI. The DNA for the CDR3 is TGTGCCTGCAATCGACAGGGGGCCGCAGATACGCAGTATTTT. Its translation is CACNRQGAADTQYF.

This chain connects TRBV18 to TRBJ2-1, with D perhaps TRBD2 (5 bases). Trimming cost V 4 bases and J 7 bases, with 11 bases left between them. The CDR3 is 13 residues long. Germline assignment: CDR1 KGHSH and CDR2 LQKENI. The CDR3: CASSQAGGNEQFF. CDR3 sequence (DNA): TGTGCCAGCTCACAGGCCGGCGGGAATGAGCAGTTCTTC. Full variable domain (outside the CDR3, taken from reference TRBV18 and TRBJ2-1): NAGVMQNPRHLVRRRGQEARLRCSPMKGHSHVYWYRQLPEEGLKFMVYLQKENIIDESGMPKERFSAEFPKEGPSILRIQQVVRGDSAAYFCASSQAGGNEQFFGPGTRLTVL.

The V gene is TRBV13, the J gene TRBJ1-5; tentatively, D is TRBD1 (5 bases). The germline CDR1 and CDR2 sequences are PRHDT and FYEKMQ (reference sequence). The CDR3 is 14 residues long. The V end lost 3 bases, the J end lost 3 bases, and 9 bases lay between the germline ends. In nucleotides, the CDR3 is TGTGCCAGCAGCTTTCGGGGCCTCAATCAGCCCCAGCATTTT. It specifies CASSFRGLNQPQHF. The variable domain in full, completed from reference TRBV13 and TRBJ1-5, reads AAGVIQSPRHLIKEKRETATLKCYPIPRHDTVYWYQQGPGQDPQFLISFYEKMQSDKGSIPDRFSAQQFSDYHSELNMSSLELGDSALYFCASSFRGLNQPQHFGDGTRLSIL.

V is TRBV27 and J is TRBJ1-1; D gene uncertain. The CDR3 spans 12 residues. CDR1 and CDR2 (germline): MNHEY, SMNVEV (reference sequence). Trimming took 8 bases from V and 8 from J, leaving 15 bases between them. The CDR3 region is CASGWRVGEAFF. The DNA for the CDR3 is TGTGCCAGCGGATGGAGGGTCGGAGAAGCTTTCTTT.

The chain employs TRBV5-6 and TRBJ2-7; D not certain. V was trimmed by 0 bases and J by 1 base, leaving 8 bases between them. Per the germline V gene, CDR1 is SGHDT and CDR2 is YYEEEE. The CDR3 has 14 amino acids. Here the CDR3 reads CASSLVRSSYEQYF. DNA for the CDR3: TGTGCCAGCAGCTTGGTCCGGTCTTCCTACGAGCAGTACTTC.

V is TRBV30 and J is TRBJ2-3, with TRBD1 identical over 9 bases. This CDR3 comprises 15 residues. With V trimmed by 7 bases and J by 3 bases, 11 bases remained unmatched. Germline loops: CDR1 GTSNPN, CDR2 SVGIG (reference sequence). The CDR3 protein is CALTRDRARTDTQYF. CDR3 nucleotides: TGTGCCTTAACCCGGGACAGGGCAAGAACAGATACGCAGTATTTT.

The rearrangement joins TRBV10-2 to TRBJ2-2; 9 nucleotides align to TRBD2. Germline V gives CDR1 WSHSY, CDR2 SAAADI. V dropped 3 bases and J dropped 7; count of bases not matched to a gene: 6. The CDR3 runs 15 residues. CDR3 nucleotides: TGCGCCAGCAGTGAATTCCCAGCGGGGGGCGGGGAGCTGTTTTTT. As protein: CASSEFPAGGGELFF.

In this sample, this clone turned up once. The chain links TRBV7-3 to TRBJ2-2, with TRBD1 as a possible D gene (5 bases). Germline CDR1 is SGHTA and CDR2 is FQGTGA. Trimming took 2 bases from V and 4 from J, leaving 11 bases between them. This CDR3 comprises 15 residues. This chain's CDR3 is CASSLSQGATGELFF. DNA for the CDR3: TGTGCCAGCAGCTTATCACAAGGGGCCACCGGGGAGCTGTTTTTT.

In nucleotides, the CDR3 is TGTGCCATCAGACGTGACAGGTTCACTGAAGCTTTCTTT. Encoded protein: CAIRRDRFTEAFF. This chain links TRBV10-3 with TRBJ1-1, with a weak D call TRBD1 (6 bases). Germline V gene lookup returns CDR1 ENHRY and CDR2 SYGVKD. The CDR3 length is 13 residues. With 6 bases removed from V and 4 bases from J, the gap between germline ends came to 12 bases.

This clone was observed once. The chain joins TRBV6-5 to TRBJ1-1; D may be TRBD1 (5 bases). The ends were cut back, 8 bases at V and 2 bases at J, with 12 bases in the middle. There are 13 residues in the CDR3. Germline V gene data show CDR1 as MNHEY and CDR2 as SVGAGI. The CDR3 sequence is CASCRQTNTEAFF. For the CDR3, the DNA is TGTGCCAGCTGTAGACAGACTAACACTGAAGCTTTCTTT.

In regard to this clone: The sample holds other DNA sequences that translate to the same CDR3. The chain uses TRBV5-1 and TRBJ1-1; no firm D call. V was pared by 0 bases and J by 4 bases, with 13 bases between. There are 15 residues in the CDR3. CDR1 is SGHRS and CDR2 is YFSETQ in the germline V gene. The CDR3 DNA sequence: TGCGCCAGCAGCTTGGAAGGCGGGAGGGTCACTGAAGCTTTCTTT. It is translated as CASSLEGGRVTEAFF.

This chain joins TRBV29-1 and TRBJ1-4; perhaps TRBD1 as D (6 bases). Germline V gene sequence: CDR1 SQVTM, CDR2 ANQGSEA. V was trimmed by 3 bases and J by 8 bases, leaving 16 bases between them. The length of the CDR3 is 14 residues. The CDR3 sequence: CSVDRRGAWEKLFF. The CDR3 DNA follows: TGCAGCGTTGACCGCCGGGGGGCTTGGGAAAAACTGTTTTTT.

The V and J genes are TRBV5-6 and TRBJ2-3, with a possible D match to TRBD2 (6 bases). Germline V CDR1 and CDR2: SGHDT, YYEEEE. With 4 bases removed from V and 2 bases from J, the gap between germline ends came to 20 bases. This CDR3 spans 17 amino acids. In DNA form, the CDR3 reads TGTGCCAGCAGCCCCAATTGGCGCCGGGAGCTCACAGATACGCAGTATTTT. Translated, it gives CASSPNWRRELTDTQYF. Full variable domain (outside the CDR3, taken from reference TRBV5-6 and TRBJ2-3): DAGVTQSPTHLIKTRGQQVTLRCSPKSGHDTVSWYQQALGQGPQFIFQYYEEEERQRGNFPDRFSGHQFPNYSSELNVNALLLGDSALYLCASSPNWRRELTDTQYFGPGTRLTVL.

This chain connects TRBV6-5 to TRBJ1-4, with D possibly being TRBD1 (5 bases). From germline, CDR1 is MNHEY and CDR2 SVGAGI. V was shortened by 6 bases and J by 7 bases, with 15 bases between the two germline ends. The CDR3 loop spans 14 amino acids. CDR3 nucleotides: TGTGCCAGCAGCCCAGGGTGGCGAGGTGAAAAACTGTTTTTT. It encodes CASSPGWRGEKLFF.

CDR3 nucleotides: TGTGCCAGCAGTGGAGGAACTGATACCAGCTTGAACACTGAAGCTTTCTTT. It encodes CASSGGTDTSLNTEAFF. The chain is built from TRBV2 and TRBJ1-1, with unresolved D. The germline CDR1 and CDR2 sequences are SNHLY and FYNNEI. The CDR3 has 17 residues. Trimming cost V 4 bases and J 0 bases, with 18 bases left between them.

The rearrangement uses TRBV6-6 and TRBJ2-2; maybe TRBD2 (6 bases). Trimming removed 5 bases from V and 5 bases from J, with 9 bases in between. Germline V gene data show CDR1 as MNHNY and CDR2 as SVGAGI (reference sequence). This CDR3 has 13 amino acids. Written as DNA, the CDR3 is TGTGCCAGCAGTCCCCGGGGGACCGGGGAGCTGTTTTTT. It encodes CASSPRGTGELFF.

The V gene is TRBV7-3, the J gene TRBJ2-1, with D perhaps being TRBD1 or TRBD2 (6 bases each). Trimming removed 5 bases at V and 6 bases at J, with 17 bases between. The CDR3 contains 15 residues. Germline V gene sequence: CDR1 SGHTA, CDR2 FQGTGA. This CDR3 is CASSPDGGTPNEQFF. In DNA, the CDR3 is TGTGCCAGCAGCCCGGACGGGGGCACCCCCAATGAGCAGTTCTTC.

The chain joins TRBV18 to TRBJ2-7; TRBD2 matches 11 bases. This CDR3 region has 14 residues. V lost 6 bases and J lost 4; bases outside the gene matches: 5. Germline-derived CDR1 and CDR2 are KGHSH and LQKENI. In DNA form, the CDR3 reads TGTGCCAGCTCTTCCGGGACTAGCGGATACGAGCAGTACTTC. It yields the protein CASSSGTSGYEQYF.

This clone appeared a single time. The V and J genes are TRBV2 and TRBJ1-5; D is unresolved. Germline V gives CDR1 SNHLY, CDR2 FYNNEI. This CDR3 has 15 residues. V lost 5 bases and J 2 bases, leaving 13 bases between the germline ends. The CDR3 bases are TGTGCCAGCAGTCAAAGGTGGGTGGGCAATCAGCCCCAGCATTTT. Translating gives CASSQRWVGNQPQHF. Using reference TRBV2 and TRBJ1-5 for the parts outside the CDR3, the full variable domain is EPEVTQTPSHQVTQMGQEVILRCVPISNHLYFYWYRQILGQKVEFLVSFYNNEISEKSEIFDDQFSVERPDGSNFTLKIRSTKLEDSAMYFCASSQRWVGNQPQHFGDGTRLSIL.

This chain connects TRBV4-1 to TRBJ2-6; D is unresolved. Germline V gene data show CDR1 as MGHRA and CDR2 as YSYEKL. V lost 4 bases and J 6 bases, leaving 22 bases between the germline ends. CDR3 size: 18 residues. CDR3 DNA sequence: TGCGCCAGCAGCCGGGTGACAATGACGGCACTCATGGCCAACGTCCTGACTTTC. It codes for CASSRVTMTALMANVLTF.

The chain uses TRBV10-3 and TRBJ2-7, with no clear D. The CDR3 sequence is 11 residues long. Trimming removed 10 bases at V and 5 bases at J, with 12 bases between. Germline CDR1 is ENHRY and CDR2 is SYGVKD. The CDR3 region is CATTEVDEQYF. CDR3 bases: TGTGCCACCACTGAAGTGGACGAGCAGTACTTC.

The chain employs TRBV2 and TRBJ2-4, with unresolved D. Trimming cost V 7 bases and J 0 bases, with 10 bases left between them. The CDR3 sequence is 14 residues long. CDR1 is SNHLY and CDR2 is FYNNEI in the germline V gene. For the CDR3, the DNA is TGTGCCAGCACAGGTCAACTAGCCAAAAACATTCAGTACTTC. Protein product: CASTGQLAKNIQYF.

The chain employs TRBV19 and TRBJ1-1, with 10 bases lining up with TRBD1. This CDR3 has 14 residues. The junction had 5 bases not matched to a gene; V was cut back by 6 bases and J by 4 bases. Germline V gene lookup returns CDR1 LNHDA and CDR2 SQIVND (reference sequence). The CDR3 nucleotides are TGTGCCAGTAGAGACAGGGGGCTTAGCACTGAAGCTTTCTTT. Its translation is CASRDRGLSTEAFF.

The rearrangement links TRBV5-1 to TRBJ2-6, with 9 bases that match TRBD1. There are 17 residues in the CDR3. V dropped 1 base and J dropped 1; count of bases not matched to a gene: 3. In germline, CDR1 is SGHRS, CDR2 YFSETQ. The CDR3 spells CASSLTGGDSGANVLTF. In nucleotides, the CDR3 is TGCGCCAGCAGCTTGACAGGGGGCGATTCTGGGGCCAACGTCCTGACTTTC.

The CDR3 reads CASSGYWTSGRANTGELFF. CDR3 DNA: TGTGCCAGCAGCGGATACTGGACTAGCGGGAGGGCCAACACCGGGGAGCTGTTTTTT. The chain couples TRBV5-6 to TRBJ2-2, with TRBD2 matching 15 bases. V gave up 4 bases and J gave up 2 bases; unmatched junction bases: 9. CDR1 and CDR2 from the germline V gene are SGHDT and YYEEEE. The CDR3 sequence is 19 residues long.

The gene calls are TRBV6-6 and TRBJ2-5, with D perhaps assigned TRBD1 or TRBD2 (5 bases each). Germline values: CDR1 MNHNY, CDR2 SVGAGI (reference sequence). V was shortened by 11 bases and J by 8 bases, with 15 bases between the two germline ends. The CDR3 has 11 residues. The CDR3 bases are TGTGCCTCGGGGCGCGAGGGAACCCAGTACTTC. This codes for CASGREGTQYF.

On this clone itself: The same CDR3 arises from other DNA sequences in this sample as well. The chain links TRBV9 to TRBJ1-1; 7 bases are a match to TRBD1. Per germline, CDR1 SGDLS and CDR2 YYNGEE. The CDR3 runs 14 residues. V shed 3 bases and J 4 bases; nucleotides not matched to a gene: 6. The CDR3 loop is CASSARQGGTEAFF. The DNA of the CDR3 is TGTGCCAGCAGCGCCCGACAGGGAGGCACTGAAGCTTTCTTT. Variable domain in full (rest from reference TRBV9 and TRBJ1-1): DSGVTQTPKHLITATGQRVTLRCSPRSGDLSVYWYQQSLDQGLQFLIQYYNGEERAKGNILERFSAQQFPDLHSELNLSSLELGDSALYFCASSARQGGTEAFFGQGTRLTVV.

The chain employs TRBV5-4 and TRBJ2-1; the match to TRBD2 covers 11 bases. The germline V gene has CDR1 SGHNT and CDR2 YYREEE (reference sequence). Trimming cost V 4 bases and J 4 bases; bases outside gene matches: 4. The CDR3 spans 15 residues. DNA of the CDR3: TGTGCCAGCAGCGCTGGGACTAGCGGATACAATGAGCAGTTCTTC. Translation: CASSAGTSGYNEQFF.

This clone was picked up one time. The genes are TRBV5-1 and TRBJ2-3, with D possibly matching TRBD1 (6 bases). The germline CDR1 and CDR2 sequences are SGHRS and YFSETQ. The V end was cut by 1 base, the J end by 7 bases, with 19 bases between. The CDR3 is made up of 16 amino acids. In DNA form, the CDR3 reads TGCGCCAGCAGCTTGCTGTCAGACAGGACCCGAAATACGCAGTATTTT. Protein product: CASSLLSDRTRNTQYF.

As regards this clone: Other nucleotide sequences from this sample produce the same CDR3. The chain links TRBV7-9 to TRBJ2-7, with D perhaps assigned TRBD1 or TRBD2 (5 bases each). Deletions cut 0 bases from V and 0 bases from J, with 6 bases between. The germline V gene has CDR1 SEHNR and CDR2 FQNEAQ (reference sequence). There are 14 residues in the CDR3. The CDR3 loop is CASSLAGTSYEQYF. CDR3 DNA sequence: TGTGCCAGCAGCTTAGCGGGGACCTCCTACGAGCAGTACTTC.

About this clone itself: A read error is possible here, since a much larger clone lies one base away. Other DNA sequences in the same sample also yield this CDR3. In DNA, the CDR3 is TGTGCCAGCAGCTTGGCTTCGAACACCGGGGAGCTGTTTTTT. It codes for CASSLASNTGELFF. The chain couples TRBV5-4 to TRBJ2-2, with D hard to call. CDR1 is SGHNT, CDR2 YYREEE, per germline (reference sequence). The length of the CDR3 is 14 residues. V was cut by 0 bases and J by 0 bases, with 3 bases left in between.

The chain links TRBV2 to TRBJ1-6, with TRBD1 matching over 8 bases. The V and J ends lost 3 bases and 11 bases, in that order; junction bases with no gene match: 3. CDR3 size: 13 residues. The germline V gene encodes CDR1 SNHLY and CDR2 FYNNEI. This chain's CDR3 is CASSDQGAAPLHF. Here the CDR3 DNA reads TGTGCCAGCAGTGACCAGGGGGCGGCACCCCTCCACTTT. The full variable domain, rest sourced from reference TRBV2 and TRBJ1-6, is EPEVTQTPSHQVTQMGQEVILRCVPISNHLYFYWYRQILGQKVEFLVSFYNNEISEKSEIFDDQFSVERPDGSNFTLKIRSTKLEDSAMYFCASSDQGAAPLHFGNGTRLTVT.